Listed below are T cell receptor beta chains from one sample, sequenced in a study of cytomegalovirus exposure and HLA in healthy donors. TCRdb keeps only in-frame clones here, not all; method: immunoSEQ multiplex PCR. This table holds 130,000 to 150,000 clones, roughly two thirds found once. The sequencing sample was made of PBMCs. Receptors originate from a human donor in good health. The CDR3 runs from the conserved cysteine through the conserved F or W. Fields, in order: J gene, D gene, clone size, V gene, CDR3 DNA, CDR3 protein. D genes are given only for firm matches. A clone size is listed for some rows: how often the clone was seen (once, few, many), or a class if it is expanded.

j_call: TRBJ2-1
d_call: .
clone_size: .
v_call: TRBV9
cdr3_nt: TGTGCCAGCAGCGTCGGGACTCGCGGGGCGGATGAGCAGTTCTTC
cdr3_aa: CASSVGTRGADEQFF

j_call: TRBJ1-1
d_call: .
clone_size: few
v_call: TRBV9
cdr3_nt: TGTGCCAGCAGCGTAGGGGGGAGGGCAACTGAAGCTTTCTTT
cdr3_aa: CASSVGGRATEAFF

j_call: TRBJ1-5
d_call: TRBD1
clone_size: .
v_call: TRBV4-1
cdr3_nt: TGCGCCAGCAGCCAGCCGGGACAGCGGAAGCCCCAGCATTTT
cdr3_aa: CASSQPGQRKPQHF

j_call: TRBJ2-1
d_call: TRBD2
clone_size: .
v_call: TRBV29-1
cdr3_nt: TGCAGCGTCCCGACTAGCGGACACAATGAGCAGTTCTTC
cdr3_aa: CSVPTSGHNEQFF

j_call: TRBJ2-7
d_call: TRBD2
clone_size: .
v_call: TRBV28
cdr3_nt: TGTGCCAGCAGTTTTGCGGCTAGCGGGGGGGCTCTATCCGAGCAGTACTTC
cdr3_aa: CASSFAASGGALSEQYF

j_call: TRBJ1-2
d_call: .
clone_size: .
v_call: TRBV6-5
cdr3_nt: TGTGCCAGCAGTGAGAACAGTTATGGCTACACCTTC
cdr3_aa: CASSENSYGYTF

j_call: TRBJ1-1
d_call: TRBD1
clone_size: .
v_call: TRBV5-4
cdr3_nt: TGTGCCAGCAGCAGAGACAGGGCAGGCACTGAAGCTTTCTTT
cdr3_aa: CASSRDRAGTEAFF

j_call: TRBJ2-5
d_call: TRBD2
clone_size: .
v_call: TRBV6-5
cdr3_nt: TGTGCCAGCAGTTACCGTTCGGGGGGGCGCGGGGAGACCCAGTACTTC
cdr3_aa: CASSYRSGGRGETQYF

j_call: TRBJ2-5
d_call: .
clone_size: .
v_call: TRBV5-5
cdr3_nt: TGTGCCAGCAGCGTTTCTCCGGTATGGCAAGAGACCCAGTACTTC
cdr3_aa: CASSVSPVWQETQYF

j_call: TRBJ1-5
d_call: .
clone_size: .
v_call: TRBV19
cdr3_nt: TGTGCCAGTAGTATAATGGGGGGGGTTAACAATCAGCCCCAGCATTTT
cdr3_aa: CASSIMGGVNNQPQHF

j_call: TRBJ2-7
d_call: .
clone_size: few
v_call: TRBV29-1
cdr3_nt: TGCAGCGTTGGGCTCCGGGGTTTCGAGCAGTACTTC
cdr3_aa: CSVGLRGFEQYF

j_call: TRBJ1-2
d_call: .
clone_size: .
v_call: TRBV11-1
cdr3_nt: TGTGCCAGCAGCTTAGGACCCGGGACTAGAGCTGGCTACACCTTC
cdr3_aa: CASSLGPGTRAGYTF

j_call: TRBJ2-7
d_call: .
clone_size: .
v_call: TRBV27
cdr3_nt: TGTGCCAGCAGTTTAGGAGTTACCTACGAGCAGTACTTC
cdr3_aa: CASSLGVTYEQYF

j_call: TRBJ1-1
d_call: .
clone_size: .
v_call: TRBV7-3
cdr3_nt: TGTGCCAGCAGCCAAGGAGGTCCGAACACTGAAGCTTTCTTT
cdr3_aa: CASSQGGPNTEAFF

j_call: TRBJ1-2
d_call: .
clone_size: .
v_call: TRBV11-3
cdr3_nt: TGTGCCAGCAGCTTGGCACGATCTAACTATGGCTACACCTTC
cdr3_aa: CASSLARSNYGYTF

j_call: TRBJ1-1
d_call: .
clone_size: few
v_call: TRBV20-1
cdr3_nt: TGCAGTGCTCAGGGGAGCACTGAAGCTTTCTTT
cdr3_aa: CSAQGSTEAFF

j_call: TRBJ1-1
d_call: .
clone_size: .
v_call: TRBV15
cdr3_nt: TGTGCCACCAGCTCCAGGGTCAACACTGAAGCTTTCTTT
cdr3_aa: CATSSRVNTEAFF

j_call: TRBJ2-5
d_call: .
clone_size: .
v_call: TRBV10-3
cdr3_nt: TGTGCCATCAGTGAGTCGAGCGAGGGAGAGACCCAGTACTTC
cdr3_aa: CAISESSEGETQYF

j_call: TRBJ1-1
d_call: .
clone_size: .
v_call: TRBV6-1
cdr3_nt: TGTGCCAGCAGTGACAGACAGTATAGGAACACTGAAGCTTTCTTT
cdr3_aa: CASSDRQYRNTEAFF

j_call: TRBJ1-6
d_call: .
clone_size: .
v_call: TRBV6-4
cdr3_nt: TGTGCCGGACAGAAGTCCCCCAATTCACCCCTCCACTTT
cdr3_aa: CAGQKSPNSPLHF

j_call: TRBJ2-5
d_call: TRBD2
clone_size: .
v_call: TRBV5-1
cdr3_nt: TGCGCCAGCAGCCTTTGGGATTTACTCGCGGGAGGTCTGGAGACCCAGTACTTC
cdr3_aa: CASSLWDLLAGGLETQYF

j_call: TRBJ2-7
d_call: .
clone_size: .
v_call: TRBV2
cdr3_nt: TGTGCCAGCAGTGATACAGGGTACAGTAACGAGCAGTACTTC
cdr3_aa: CASSDTGYSNEQYF

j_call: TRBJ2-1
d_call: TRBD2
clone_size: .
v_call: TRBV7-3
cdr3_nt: TGTGCCAGCAGCTTAATCGCGGGAGGAAACAATGAGCAGTTCTTC
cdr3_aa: CASSLIAGGNNEQFF

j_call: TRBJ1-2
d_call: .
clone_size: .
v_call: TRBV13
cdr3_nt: TGTGCCAGCAGCTTCGGGGGAGGGGGTGGCTACACCTTC
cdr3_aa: CASSFGGGGGYTF

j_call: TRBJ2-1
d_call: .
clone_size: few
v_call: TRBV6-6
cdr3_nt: TGTGCCAGCAGTTACTCAACTAGGAGCTCCTACAATGAGCAGTTCTTC
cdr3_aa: CASSYSTRSSYNEQFF

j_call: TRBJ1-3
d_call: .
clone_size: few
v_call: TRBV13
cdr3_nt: TGTGCCAGCAGCCTGGGGGGAGGAAACACCATATATTTT
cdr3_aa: CASSLGGGNTIYF

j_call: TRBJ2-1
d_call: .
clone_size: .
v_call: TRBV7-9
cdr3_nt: TGTGCCAGCAGCCCGGGGAACAATGAGCAGTTCTTC
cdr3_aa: CASSPGNNEQFF

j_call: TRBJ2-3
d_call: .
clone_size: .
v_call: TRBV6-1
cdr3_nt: TGTGCCAGCAGTGAATCAAGCGGGAGCACAGATACGCAGTATTTT
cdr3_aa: CASSESSGSTDTQYF

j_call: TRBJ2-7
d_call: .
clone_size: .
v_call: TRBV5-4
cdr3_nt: TGTGCCAGCAGCGTGCAGTCACGGGGCGAGCAGTACTTC
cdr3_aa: CASSVQSRGEQYF

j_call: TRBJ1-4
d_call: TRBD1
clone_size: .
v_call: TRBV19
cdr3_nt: TGTGCCAGTAGTGGGGACAGTGCAACTAATGAAAAACTGTTTTTT
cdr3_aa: CASSGDSATNEKLFF

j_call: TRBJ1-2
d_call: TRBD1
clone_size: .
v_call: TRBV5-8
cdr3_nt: TGTGCCAGCAGCGACAGGGGGCTTGGTGGCTACACCTTC
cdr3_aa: CASSDRGLGGYTF

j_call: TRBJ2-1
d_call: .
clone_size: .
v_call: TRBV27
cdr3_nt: TGTGCCAGCAGTTTAGGCGGGGCCCCCTACAATGAGCAGTTCTTC
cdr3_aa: CASSLGGAPYNEQFF

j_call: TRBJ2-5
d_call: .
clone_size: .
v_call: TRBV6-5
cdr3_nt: TGTGCCAGCAGTTACTCGCAGGTCCAAGAGACCCAGTACTTC
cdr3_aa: CASSYSQVQETQYF

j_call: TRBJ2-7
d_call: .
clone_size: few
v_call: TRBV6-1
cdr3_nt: TGTGCCAGCAGTGAGCGGGAACCCTACGAGCAGTACTTC
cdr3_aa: CASSEREPYEQYF

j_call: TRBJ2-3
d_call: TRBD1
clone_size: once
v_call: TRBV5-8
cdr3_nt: TGTGCCAGGGGGACGGGACAGGGGACAGATACGCAGTATTTT
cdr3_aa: CARGTGQGTDTQYF

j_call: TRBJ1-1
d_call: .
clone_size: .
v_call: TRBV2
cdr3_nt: TGTGCCAGTCGGGGACTAGTCAAGGGTGAAGCTTTCTTT
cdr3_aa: CASRGLVKGEAFF

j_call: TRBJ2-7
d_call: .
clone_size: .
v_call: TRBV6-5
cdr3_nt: TGTGCCAGCAGTTACGCGTACTCCTCCTACGAGCAGTACTTC
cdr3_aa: CASSYAYSSYEQYF

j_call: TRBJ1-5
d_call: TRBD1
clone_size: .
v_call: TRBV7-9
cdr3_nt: TGTGCCAGCAGCTTAGCAGGGGGCGACCAGCCCCAGCATTTT
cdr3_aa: CASSLAGGDQPQHF

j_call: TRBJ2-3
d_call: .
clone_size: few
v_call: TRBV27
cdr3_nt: TGTGCCAGCAGGACCGGGAGAGGCACAGATACGCAGTATTTT
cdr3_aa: CASRTGRGTDTQYF

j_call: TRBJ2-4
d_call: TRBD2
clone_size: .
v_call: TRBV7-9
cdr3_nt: TGTGCCAGCAGCTTAGCTGCGGGGGGGAGAGACATTCAGTACTTC
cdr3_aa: CASSLAAGGRDIQYF

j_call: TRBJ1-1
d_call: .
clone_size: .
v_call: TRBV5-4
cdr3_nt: TGTGCCAGCAGCTATGACATGGGTTCCACTGAAGCTTTCTTT
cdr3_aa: CASSYDMGSTEAFF

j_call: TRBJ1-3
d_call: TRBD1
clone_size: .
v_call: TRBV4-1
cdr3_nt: TGCGCCAGCAGCCAGCCGGGACAGCGTGGAAACACCATATATTTT
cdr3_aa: CASSQPGQRGNTIYF

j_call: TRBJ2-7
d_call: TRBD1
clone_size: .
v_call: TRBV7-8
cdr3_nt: TGTGCCAGCAGCAAGGACAGGGGGCTCATCTACGAGCAGTACTTC
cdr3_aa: CASSKDRGLIYEQYF

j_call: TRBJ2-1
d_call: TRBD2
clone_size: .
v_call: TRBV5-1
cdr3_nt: TGCGCCAGCAGCTTGGATGGCGGGAGTGGGAATGAGCAGTTCTTC
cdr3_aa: CASSLDGGSGNEQFF

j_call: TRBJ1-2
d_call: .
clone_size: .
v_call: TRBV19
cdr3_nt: TGTGCCACCGCCGGGGGTTCTCTATATGGCTACACCTTC
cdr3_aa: CATAGGSLYGYTF

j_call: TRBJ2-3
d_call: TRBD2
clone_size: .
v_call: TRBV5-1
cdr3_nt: TGCGCCAGCAGCCGCTTAGCGGGAAACACAGATACGCAGTATTTT
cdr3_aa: CASSRLAGNTDTQYF

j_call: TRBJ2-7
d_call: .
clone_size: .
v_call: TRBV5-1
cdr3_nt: TGCGCCAGCAGCTTGGAGTCCGGTCTCGAGCAGTACTTC
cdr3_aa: CASSLESGLEQYF

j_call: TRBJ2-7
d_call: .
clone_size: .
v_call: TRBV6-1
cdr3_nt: TGTGCCAGCAGTGAAAACCCCCTCCTATCCTACGAGCAGTACTTC
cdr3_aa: CASSENPLLSYEQYF

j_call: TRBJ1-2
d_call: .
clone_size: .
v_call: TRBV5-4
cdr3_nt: TGTGCCAGCAGCTCTGGACTGTTCTATGGCTACACCTTC
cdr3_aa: CASSSGLFYGYTF

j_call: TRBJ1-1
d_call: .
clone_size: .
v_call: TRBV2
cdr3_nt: TGTGCCAGCAGTAGCCTCGGCCTCACGGGCACTGAAGCTTTCTTT
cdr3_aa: CASSSLGLTGTEAFF

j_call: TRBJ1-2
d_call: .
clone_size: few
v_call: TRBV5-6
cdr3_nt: TGTGCCAGCAGCCCCGACAGGAACTATGGCTACACCTTC
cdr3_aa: CASSPDRNYGYTF